This entry features one TCR beta chain sequence. The sample originates from a study of T cells after somatic rescue of genetic block. CDR1 is LNHDA, CDR2 SQIVND, per germline (reference sequence). J was trimmed by 6 bases and V by 5 bases; bases with no gene match: 6. The CDR3 covers 15 residues. Here immunoSEQ multiplex PCR was the method, and the copy in TCRdb shows in-frame clones only, minus some. The table shows 9,500 to 15,000 clones, with over 65% occurring only once. The sequenced material came from peripheral blood mononuclear cells (PBMCs). This chain joins TRBV19 and TRBJ1-6; 8 bases line up with TRBD1. The receptor was derived from a boy aged 5 to 17. CDR3 coding DNA: TGTGCCAGTAGTGTACGACAGGGGCGTAATTCACCCCTCCACTTT. Its translation: CASSVRQGRNSPLHF.